Shown below are 5 T cell receptor beta chains from a single sample sequenced in a study of shared clonotypes between healthy human individuals. The naive CD8 subset, CD45RO-negative cells positively selected for CCR7, excluded terminally differentiated effector memory CD45RA+ cells. Method: immunoSEQ multiplex PCR; TCRdb's copy keeps in-frame clones and lacks some. The profile shows about 1.9 million clones, approximately 92% of them singletons. Sequencing was carried out using naive CD8+ T cells from PBMCs. Source of these receptors: a man between 18 and 29 years old in good health. Some clones in this sample may be carry-over from other donors' samples.

J is TRBJ1-2 and V is TRBV27; 8 nucleotides agree with TRBD1. CDR1 MNHEY and CDR2 SMNVEV come from the germline V gene (reference sequence). The CDR3 has 14 amino acids. With 4 bases clipped from V and 4 bases from J, the junction kept 5 bases outside the gene matches. This CDR3 is CASSSGGARYGYTF. The CDR3 coding sequence is TGTGCCAGCAGTTCAGGGGGCGCGCGCTATGGCTACACCTTC.

The CDR3 DNA reads as TGCGCCAGCAGCCAAGATTGGGGGGCGGTTGCAACTAATGAAAAACTGTTTTTT. Its translation is CASSQDWGAVATNEKLFF. V is TRBV4-3 and J is TRBJ1-4; a possible D gene is TRBD1 (6 bases). The V end was cut by 0 bases, the J end by 0 bases, with 14 bases between. The length of the CDR3 is 18 residues. Germline CDR1 reads LGHNA; CDR2 reads YSLEER.

J is TRBJ2-1 and V is TRBV7-3; D unresolved. V was pared by 2 bases and J by 5 bases, with 7 bases between. The CDR3 contains 13 residues. Germline V lookup: CDR1 SGHTA, CDR2 FQGTGA. CDR3 sequence: CASSLGQHNEQFF. The CDR3 DNA is TGTGCCAGCAGCTTAGGGCAGCACAATGAGCAGTTCTTC.

The chain joins TRBV7-2 to TRBJ1-2; maybe TRBD1 (6 bases). This CDR3 spans 17 amino acids. Germline values: CDR1 SGHTA, CDR2 FQGNSA. V was cut by 4 bases and J by 8 bases, with 26 bases left in between. The chain's CDR3 is CASSYTLVQGTRTGYTF. CDR3 DNA sequence: TGTGCCAGCAGCTACACCCTAGTACAAGGGACACGGACCGGCTACACCTTC.

This chain joins TRBV6-6 and TRBJ2-7, with D uncertain. Germline V gene data show CDR1 as MNHNY and CDR2 as SVGAGI (reference sequence). V was pared by 7 bases and J by 0 bases, with 10 bases between. The CDR3 is made up of 13 amino acids. CDR3 sequence (DNA): TGTGCCAGCACCCCCTCAACCTCCTACGAGCAGTACTTC. Translated: CASTPSTSYEQYF.